The 12 T cell receptor beta chains given below trace back to one sample, sequenced in a study of OX40 agonist ivuxolimab in advanced cancers. The repertoire was sequenced with immunoSEQ multiplex PCR; TCRdb's copy has only in-frame clones and lacks some. The sample comprises about 37,000 clones, just under 85% of which are singletons, and 35% to 40% rests with the top ten. Sequencing used CD4+ or CD8+ T cells sorted from blood, obtained in a trial of the OX40 agonist ivuxolimab. Receptor source: an adult with an advanced solid tumor such as melanoma, head and neck, liver or kidney cancer.

This chain uses TRBV28 with TRBJ1-2, with D possibly TRBD1 on 6 matching bases. The CDR3 covers 17 residues. Between the trimmed V and J ends, which lost 7 bases and 2 bases, there was a span of 23 bases. Germline lookup yields CDR1 MDHEN and CDR2 SYDVKM. CDR3 in DNA: TGTGCCAGCACCGGCTCCAAATCCGGGACACAGAACTATGGCTACACCTTC. Its protein product is CASTGSKSGTQNYGYTF.

V gene TRBV19 combines with J gene TRBJ2-1; D may be TRBD1 or TRBD2 (5 bases each). Germline V lookup: CDR1 LNHDA, CDR2 SQIVND (reference sequence). This CDR3 is built from 14 residues. V dropped 8 bases and J dropped 4 bases, with 15 bases sitting between them. The CDR3 DNA follows: TGTGCCAGTCATCAGGGAGAGGAGTACAATGAGCAGTTCTTC. Encoded protein: CASHQGEEYNEQFF.

This chain connects TRBV6-1 to TRBJ2-7; D possibly corresponds to TRBD2 (6 bases). Deletions cut 6 bases from V and 3 bases from J, with 12 bases between. Germline-derived CDR1 and CDR2 are MNHNS and SASEGT. The CDR3 is 13 residues long. This CDR3 reads CASRGGPNYEQYF. For the CDR3, the DNA is TGTGCCAGCAGGGGGGGACCGAACTACGAGCAGTACTTC.

The chain joins TRBV28 to TRBJ2-7; the D gene is possibly TRBD1 (5 bases). Trimming stripped 2 bases from V and 0 bases from J, with 20 bases between. The CDR3 sequence is 18 residues long. Germline lookup yields CDR1 MDHEN and CDR2 SYDVKM. The CDR3 nucleotides are TGTGCCAGCAGTTTAAGCGCGATTGGGGCGGCGAGCTCCTACGAGCAGTACTTC. The encoded protein is CASSLSAIGAASSYEQYF.

J is TRBJ1-4 and V is TRBV27; no clear D gene. The CDR3 sequence is 13 residues long. V was shortened by 8 bases and J by 4 bases, with 11 bases between the two germline ends. The germline V gene has CDR1 MNHEY and CDR2 SMNVEV (reference sequence). The CDR3 spells CASLRRGNEKLFF. In nucleotides, the CDR3 is TGTGCCAGCCTCAGGCGCGGTAATGAAAAACTGTTTTTT.

CDR3: CAISSQVGYTF. CDR3 nucleotides: TGTGCCATCAGTAGCCAAGTTGGCTACACCTTC. J is TRBJ1-2 and V is TRBV10-3; D unresolved. Germline loops: CDR1 ENHRY, CDR2 SYGVKD. V gave up 5 bases and J gave up 7 bases, with 8 bases separating them. The CDR3 spans 11 residues.

The V and J genes are TRBV7-2 and TRBJ1-5; D perhaps matches TRBD1 (5 bases). The CDR3 is 13 amino acids. Trimming pared 6 bases from V and 5 bases from J, leaving 11 bases between. CDR1 and CDR2 from the germline V gene are SGHTA and FQGNSA. In DNA, the CDR3 is TGTGCCAGCAGACCACCGGGGGATCAGCCCCAGCATTTT. Amino acid sequence: CASRPPGDQPQHF.

The chain links TRBV11-3 to TRBJ2-2; D uncertain. Germline V gene sequence: CDR1 SGHNT, CDR2 YENEEA. This CDR3 spans 12 amino acids. The germline V and J ends were trimmed by 7 bases and 6 bases, with 9 bases remaining between them. CDR3 DNA sequence: TGTGCCAGCAAGGATACTCCCGGGGAGCTGTTTTTT. It translates to CASKDTPGELFF.

The genes are TRBV6-7 and TRBJ2-7, with D possibly being TRBD1 (6 bases). TRBV6-7 is labeled an ORF, and its function is uncertain. The CDR3 is 14 residues long. V was pared by 5 bases and J by 3 bases, with 14 bases between. CDR3 in DNA: TGTGCCAGCAGTACTCGGACAGACTACTACGAGCAGTACTTC. Encoded protein: CASSTRTDYYEQYF.

The genes are TRBV12-5 and TRBJ1-1; unclear D gene. This CDR3 comprises 13 residues. V was clipped by 2 bases and J by 1 base, with 5 bases between them. The germline V gene encodes CDR1 LGHNT and CDR2 FRNRAP. The CDR3 loop is CASGLSGNTEAFF. CDR3 DNA: TGTGCTAGTGGTTTGTCAGGGAACACTGAAGCTTTCTTT. Full variable domain (rest looked up from reference TRBV12-5 and TRBJ1-1): DARVTQTPRHKVTEMGQEVTMRCQPILGHNTVFWYRQTMMQGLELLAYFRNRAPLDDSGMPKDRFSAEMPDATLATLKIQPSEPRDSAVYFCASGLSGNTEAFFGQGTRLTVV.

The chain has TRBV13 and TRBJ1-6, with D possibly TRBD1 on 6 matching bases. The V gene's germline CDR1 is PRHDT and CDR2 FYEKMQ (reference sequence). The CDR3 sequence is 14 residues long. Deletions cut 5 bases from V and 8 bases from J, with 13 bases between. CDR3 in amino acids: CASSTWGADSPLHF. The CDR3 DNA follows: TGTGCCAGCAGCACCTGGGGGGCGGATTCACCCCTCCACTTT.

The chain recombines TRBV6-4 with TRBJ1-1; no clear D gene. The CDR3 covers 13 residues. V lost 5 bases, J lost 2 bases, and 9 bases lay in between. Germline-derived CDR1 and CDR2 are MRHNA and SNTAGT. CDR3 sequence reads: CASSSIPNTEAFF. The DNA of the CDR3 is TGTGCCAGCAGTTCTATACCTAACACTGAAGCTTTCTTT.